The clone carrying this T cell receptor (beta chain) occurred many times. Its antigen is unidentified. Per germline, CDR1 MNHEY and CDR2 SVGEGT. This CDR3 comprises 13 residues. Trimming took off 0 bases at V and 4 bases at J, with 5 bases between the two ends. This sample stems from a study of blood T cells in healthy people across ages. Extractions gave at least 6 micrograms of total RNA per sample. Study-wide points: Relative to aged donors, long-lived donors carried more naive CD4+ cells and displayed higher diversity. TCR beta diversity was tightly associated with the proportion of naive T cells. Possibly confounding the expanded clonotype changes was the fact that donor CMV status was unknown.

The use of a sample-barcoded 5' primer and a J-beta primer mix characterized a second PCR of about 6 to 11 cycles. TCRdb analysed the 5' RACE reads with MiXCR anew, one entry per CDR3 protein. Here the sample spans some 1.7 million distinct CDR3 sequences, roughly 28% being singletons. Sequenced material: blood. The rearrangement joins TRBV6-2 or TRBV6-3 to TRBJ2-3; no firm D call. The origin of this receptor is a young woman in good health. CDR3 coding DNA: TGTGCCAGCAGTTACTCTGTGGCAGATACGCAGTATTTT. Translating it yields CASSYSVADTQYF.